The 8 T cell receptor beta chains given below trace back to one sample, sequenced in a study of T cells in Graves' hyperthyroidism and ophthalmopathy. What was amplified from RNA transcripts were TCR beta CDR3 regions. Carried out on the TCR CDR3, a first-round RT-PCR used the HTBI primer set. TCRdb reprocessed the multiplex PCR reads with MiXCR, giving one entry per CDR3 protein. The sample lists about 610,000 distinct CDR3 sequences; about 45% were seen once. Sequencing was done on a sample of peripheral blood or thyroid tissue (not recorded which). These receptors came from a young woman with Graves' hyperthyroidism.

Worth noting for this clonotype: This sequence may be a read error, since a much larger clone differs from it by one base. The V call is TRBV6-5, the J call TRBJ2-5; D is possibly TRBD2 (5 bases). CDR1 is MNHEY, CDR2 SVGAGI, per germline. The CDR3 is 14 amino acids. The V end was cut by 0 bases, the J end by 7 bases, with 12 bases between. Written as DNA, the CDR3 is TGTGCCAGCAGTTACTCACCAGCGGAAGGGACCCAGTACTTC. Encoded protein: CASSYSPAEGTQYF.

This clonotype has at least ten counts. The V call is TRBV15, the J call TRBJ2-7; 8 bases line up with TRBD1. The CDR3 spans 14 residues. The germline V gene encodes CDR1 LNHNV and CDR2 YYDKDF (reference sequence). Trimming removed 5 bases from V and 5 bases from J; junction bases left unmatched: 8. This CDR3 reads CATSGLDREDEQYF. The CDR3 DNA is TGTGCCACCAGCGGCCTGGACAGGGAAGACGAGCAGTACTTC.

This clonotype was counted ten times or more. This chain uses TRBV7-2 with TRBJ2-5; D uncertain. CDR3 length equals 13 residues. Germline lookup yields CDR1 SGHTA and CDR2 FQGNSA. V was cut by 0 bases and J by 0 bases, with 2 bases left in between. In DNA, the CDR3 is TGTGCCAGCAGCTTAGCTCACCAAGAGACCCAGTACTTC. Its protein is CASSLAHQETQYF.

This clonotype was seen only a few times. This clone may be a read error of a much larger clone one base away. Since no conserved phenylalanine or tryptophan closes the CDR3, a read error is the likely cause. The rearrangement uses TRBV6-1 and TRBJ2-7; D unresolved. V was pared by 5 bases and J by 1 base, with 15 bases between. Germline lookup yields CDR1 MNHNS and CDR2 SASEGT. The CDR3 extends over 15 amino acids. CDR3 in DNA: TGTGCCAGCAGTTATAGCAGAACGGCATCCTACGAGCAGTACTCC. It specifies CASSYSRTASYEQYS.

This rearrangement joins TRBV2 to TRBJ1-2; 8 bases line up with TRBD1. The CDR3 is 15 residues long. Looked up from germline, CDR1 is SNHLY and CDR2 is FYNNEI. Trimming removed 3 bases from V and 7 bases from J; junction bases left unmatched: 10. The CDR3 sequence is CASSEDRAGGAGYTF. The CDR3 region has the DNA TGTGCCAGCAGTGAGGACAGGGCAGGCGGCGCTGGCTACACCTTC.

The V gene is TRBV7-3, the J gene TRBJ2-7; D remains unclear. Germline values: CDR1 SGHTA, CDR2 FQGTGA. V dropped 3 bases and J dropped 2 bases, with 8 bases sitting between them. The CDR3 consists of 13 residues. CDR3 DNA: TGTGCCAGCAGCTTGTCAGAACCCTACGAGCAGTACTTC. This translates into CASSLSEPYEQYF.

The V and J genes are TRBV12-3 or TRBV12-4 and TRBJ2-7, with D possibly being TRBD1 (6 bases). Deletions cut 6 bases from V and 5 bases from J, with 14 bases between. This CDR3 is 13 amino acids long. CDR3 sequence: CASSLRGRNEQYF. CDR3 bases: TGTGCCAGCAGCCTCAGGGGTAGGAACGAGCAGTACTTC.

This chain joins TRBV15 and TRBJ1-2; tentative D call: TRBD1 (6 bases). Trimming left V 3 bases short and J 4 bases short, with 12 bases between. The germline V gene encodes CDR1 LNHNV and CDR2 YYDKDF (reference sequence). CDR3 length equals 14 residues. DNA of the CDR3: TGTGCCACCAGCAGCACCCCGGACAGCTATGGCTACACCTTC. Translating gives CATSSTPDSYGYTF.